The clone carrying this T cell receptor beta chain counts as medium-sized by frequency. Its specificity is not known. This entry is derived from a study of T cell clusters in autoimmune cytopenias. Multiplex touch-down PCR amplified TRB using TRB-A and TRB-B pools in one tube. With the multiplex PCR reads reprocessed, TCRdb shows one record per CDR3 protein and no DNA. The sample has about 5,900 distinct CDR3 sequences. Study conclusions and caveats: Primary autoimmune cytopenia patients appeared to lack physiological T cell clusters present in healthy donors. No cluster-lack signature appeared between secondary cytopenia and chronic lymphocytic leukemia patients, apparently due to lymphoma masking.

About 37,500 genome equivalents of blood DNA were amplified for TRB. The CDR3 consists of 14 residues. The sequence derives from a human donor with an autoimmune cytopenia or autoimmune hepatitis (not recorded which). Source material: peripheral blood. This sequence joins TRBV12-3 or TRBV12-4 and TRBJ2-2. The CDR3 reads CASSLGTDTGELFF.